The source of this TCR beta chain is a study of early T cells in non-severe SARS-CoV-2 infection. This CDR3 region has 13 residues. CDR1 is GTSNPN, CDR2 SVGIG, per germline (reference sequence). V was clipped by 4 bases and J by 7 bases, with 14 bases between them. The TCR library protocol was used to attach unique molecular identifiers. These identifiers were attached to individual cDNA molecules. Using its own MiXCR run on the 5' RACE reads, TCRdb lists one record per CDR3 protein. Here the sample spans around 80,000 distinct CDR3 sequences, about 9.4% being singletons. This chain links TRBV30 with TRBJ2-1; D is uncertain. The clonotype was recovered from an adult who was a healthcare worker with PCR-confirmed SARS-CoV-2 infection or an uninfected control (not recorded which). Sequenced material: whole blood, taken at baseline. The CDR3 spells CAWKFPVGNEQFF. Written as DNA, the CDR3 is TGTGCCTGGAAGTTTCCGGTGGGAAATGAGCAGTTCTTC.